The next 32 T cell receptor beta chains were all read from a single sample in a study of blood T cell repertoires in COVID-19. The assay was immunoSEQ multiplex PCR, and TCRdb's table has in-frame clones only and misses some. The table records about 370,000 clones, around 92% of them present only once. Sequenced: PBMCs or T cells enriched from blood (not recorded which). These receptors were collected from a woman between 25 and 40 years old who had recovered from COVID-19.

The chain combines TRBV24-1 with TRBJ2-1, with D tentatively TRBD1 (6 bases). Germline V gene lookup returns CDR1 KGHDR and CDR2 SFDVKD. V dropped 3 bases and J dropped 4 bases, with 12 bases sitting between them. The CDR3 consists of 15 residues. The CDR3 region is CATSDVTGGYNEQFF. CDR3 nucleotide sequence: TGTGCCACCAGTGATGTGACAGGAGGATACAATGAGCAGTTCTTC.

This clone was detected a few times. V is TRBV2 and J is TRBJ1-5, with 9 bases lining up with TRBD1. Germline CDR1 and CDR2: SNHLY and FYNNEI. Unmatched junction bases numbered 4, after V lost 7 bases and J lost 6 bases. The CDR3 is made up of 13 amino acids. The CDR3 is CASKGQGPQPQHF. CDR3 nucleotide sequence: TGTGCCAGCAAGGGACAGGGTCCTCAGCCCCAGCATTTT.

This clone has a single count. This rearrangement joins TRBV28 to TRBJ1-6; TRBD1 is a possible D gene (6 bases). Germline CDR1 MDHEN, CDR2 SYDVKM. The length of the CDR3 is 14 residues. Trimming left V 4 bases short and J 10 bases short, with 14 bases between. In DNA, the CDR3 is TGTGCCAGCAGTTACAGGGTCGAAGGATCACCCCTCCACTTT. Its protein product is CASSYRVEGSPLHF.

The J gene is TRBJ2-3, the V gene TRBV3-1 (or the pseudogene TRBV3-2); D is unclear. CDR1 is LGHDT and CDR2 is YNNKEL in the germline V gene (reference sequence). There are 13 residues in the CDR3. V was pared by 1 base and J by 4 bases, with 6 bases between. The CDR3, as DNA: TGTGCCAGCAGCCAAGTCCCTTCAGATACGCAGTATTTT. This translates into CASSQVPSDTQYF.

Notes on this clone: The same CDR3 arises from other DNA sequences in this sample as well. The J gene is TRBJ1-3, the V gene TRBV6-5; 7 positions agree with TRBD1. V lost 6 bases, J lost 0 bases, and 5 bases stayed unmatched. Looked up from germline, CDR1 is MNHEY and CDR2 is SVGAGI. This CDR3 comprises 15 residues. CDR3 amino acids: CASSRGTDSGNTIYF. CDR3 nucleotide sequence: TGTGCCAGCAGCCGTGGGACAGACTCTGGAAACACCATATATTTT.

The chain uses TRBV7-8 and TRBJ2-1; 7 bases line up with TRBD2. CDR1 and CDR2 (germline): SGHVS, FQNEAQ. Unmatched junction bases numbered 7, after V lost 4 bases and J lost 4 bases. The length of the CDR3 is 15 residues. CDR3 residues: CASSSGLELYNEQFF. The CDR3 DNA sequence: TGTGCCAGCAGCTCCGGACTAGAACTTTACAATGAGCAGTTCTTC.

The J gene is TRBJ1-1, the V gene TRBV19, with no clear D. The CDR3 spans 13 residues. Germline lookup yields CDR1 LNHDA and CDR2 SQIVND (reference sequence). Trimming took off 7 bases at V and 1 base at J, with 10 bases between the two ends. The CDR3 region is CASKRVGNTEAFF. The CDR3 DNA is TGTGCCAGTAAGAGGGTAGGGAACACTGAAGCTTTCTTT.

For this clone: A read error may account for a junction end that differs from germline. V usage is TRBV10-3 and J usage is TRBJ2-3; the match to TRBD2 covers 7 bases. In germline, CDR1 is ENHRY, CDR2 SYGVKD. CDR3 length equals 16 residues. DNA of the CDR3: TGTGCCACCAGTTCCGGCGCTAGCGGAAGCACAGATACGCAGTATTTT. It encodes CATSSGASGSTDTQYF.

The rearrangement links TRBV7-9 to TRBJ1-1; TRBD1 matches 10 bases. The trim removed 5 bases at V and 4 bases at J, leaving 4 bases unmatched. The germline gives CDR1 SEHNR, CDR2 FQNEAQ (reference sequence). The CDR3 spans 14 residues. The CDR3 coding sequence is TGTGCCAGCAGCAAAGGACAGGGGGTCACTGAAGCTTTCTTT. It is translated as CASSKGQGVTEAFF.

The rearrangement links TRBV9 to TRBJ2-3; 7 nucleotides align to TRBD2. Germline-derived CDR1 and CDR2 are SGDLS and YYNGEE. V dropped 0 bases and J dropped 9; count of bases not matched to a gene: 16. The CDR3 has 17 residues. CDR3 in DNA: TGTGCCAGCAGCGTAGATCCGGGGGGAAACCAGGGTCGAACGCAGTATTTT. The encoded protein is CASSVDPGGNQGRTQYF.

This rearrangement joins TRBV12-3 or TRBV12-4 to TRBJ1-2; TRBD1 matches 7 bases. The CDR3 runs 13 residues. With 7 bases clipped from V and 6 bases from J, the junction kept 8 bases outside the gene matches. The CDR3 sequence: CASTLQGLHGYTF. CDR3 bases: TGTGCCAGCACCTTACAGGGGCTGCATGGCTACACCTTC.

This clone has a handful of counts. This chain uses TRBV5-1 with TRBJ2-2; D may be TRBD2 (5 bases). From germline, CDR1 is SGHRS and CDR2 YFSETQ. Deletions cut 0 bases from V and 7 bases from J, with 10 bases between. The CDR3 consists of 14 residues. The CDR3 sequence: CASSLVLRDGELFF. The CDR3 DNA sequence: TGCGCCAGCAGCTTGGTTTTACGGGACGGGGAGCTGTTTTTT.

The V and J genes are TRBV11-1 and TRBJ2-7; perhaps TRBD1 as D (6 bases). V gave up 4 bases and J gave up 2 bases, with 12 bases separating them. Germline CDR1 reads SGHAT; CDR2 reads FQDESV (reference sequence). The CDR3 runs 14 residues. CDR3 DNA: TGTGCCAGCAGCTATCACAGGGCGACCTACGAGCAGTACTTC. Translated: CASSYHRATYEQYF.

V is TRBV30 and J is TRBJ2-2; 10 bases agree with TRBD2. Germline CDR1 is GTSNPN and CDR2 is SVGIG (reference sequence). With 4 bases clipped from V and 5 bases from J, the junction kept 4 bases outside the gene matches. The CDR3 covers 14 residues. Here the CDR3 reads CAWNLAGGTGELFF. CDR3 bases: TGTGCCTGGAACTTAGCGGGGGGTACCGGGGAGCTGTTTTTT.

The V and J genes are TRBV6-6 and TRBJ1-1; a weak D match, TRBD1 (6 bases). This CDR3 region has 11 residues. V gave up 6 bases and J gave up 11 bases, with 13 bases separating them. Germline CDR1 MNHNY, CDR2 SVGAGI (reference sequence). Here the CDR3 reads CASSLQGRAFF. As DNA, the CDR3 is TGTGCCAGCAGCCTACAGGGACGTGCTTTCTTT.

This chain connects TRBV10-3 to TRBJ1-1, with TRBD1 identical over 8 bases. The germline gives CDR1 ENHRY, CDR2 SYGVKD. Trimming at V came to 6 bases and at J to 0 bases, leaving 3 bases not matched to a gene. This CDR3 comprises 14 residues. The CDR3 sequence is CAIRPGQVNTEAFF. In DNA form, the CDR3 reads TGTGCCATCAGACCGGGACAGGTGAACACTGAAGCTTTCTTT.

The CDR3 DNA is TGTGCCAGCACCTTTGGGAGTCCCTACGAGCAGTACTTC. It codes for CASTFGSPYEQYF. The chain uses TRBV12-3 or TRBV12-4 and TRBJ2-7, with a tentative D call TRBD2 (5 bases). V was pared by 7 bases and J by 2 bases, with 12 bases between. The CDR3 is 13 amino acids.

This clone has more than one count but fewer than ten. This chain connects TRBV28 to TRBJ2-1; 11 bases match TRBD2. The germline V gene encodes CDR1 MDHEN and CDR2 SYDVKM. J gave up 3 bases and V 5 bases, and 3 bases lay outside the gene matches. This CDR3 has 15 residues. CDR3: CASSAGTSGYNEQFF. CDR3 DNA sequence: TGTGCCAGCAGTGCCGGGACTAGCGGCTACAATGAGCAGTTCTTC.

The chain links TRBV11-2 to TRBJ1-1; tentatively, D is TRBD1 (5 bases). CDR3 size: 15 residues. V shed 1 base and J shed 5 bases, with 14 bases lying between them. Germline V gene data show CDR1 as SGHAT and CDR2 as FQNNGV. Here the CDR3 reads CASSLVGRVGTEAFF. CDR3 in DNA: TGTGCCAGCAGCTTAGTTGGCAGGGTCGGGACTGAAGCTTTCTTT.

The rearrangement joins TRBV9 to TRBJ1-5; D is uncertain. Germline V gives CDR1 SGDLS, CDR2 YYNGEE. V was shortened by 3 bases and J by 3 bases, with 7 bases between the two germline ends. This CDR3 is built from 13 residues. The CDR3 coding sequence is TGTGCCAGCAGCGGGACTTCCAATCAGCCCCAGCATTTT. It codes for CASSGTSNQPQHF.

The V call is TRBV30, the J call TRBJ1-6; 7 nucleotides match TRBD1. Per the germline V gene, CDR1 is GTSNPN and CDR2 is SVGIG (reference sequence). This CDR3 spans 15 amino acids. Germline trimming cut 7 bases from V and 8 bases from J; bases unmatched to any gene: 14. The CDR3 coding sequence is TGTGCCTTTCAACGGGACAGCTTTCCTTATTCACCCCTCCACTTT. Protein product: CAFQRDSFPYSPLHF.

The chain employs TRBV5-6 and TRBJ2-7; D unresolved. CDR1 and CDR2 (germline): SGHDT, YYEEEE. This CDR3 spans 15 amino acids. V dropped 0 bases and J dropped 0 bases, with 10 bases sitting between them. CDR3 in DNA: TGTGCCAGCAGCTTGGAAGCCCGAACCTCCTACGAGCAGTACTTC. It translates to CASSLEARTSYEQYF. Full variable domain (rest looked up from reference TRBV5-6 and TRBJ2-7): DAGVTQSPTHLIKTRGQQVTLRCSPKSGHDTVSWYQQALGQGPQFIFQYYEEEERQRGNFPDRFSGHQFPNYSSELNVNALLLGDSALYLCASSLEARTSYEQYFGPGTRLTVT.

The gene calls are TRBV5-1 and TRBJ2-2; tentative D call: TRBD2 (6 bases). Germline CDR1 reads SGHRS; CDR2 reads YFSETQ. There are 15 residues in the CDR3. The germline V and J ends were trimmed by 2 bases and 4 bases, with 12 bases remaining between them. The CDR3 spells CASSFDGRGTGELFF. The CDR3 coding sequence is TGCGCCAGCAGCTTTGACGGGAGAGGCACCGGGGAGCTGTTTTTT.

The CDR3 region is CASSQDSITGYNEQFF. The CDR3 coding sequence is TGCGCCAGCAGCCAAGACTCGATAACAGGCTACAATGAGCAGTTCTTC. This chain connects TRBV4-3 to TRBJ2-1; perhaps TRBD1 as D (5 bases). Germline CDR1 reads LGHNA; CDR2 reads YSLEER. This CDR3 has 16 residues. V gave up 0 bases and J gave up 3 bases, with 12 bases separating them.

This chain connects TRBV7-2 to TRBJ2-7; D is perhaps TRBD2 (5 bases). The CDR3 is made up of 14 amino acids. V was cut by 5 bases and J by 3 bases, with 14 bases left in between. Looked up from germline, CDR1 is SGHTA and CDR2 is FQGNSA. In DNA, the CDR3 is TGTGCCAGCAGCCCCAGACTAACCTACTACGAGCAGTACTTC. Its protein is CASSPRLTYYEQYF.

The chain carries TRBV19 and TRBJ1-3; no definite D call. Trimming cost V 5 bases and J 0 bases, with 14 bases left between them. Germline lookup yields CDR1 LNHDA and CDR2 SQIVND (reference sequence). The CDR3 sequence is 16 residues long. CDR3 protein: CASSLTVPSSGNTIYF. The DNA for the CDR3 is TGTGCCAGTAGTCTAACAGTCCCAAGCTCTGGAAACACCATATATTTT.

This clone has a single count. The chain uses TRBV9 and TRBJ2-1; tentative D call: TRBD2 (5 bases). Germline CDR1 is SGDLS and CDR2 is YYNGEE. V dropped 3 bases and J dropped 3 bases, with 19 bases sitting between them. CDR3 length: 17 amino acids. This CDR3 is CASSARQTTSFYNEQFF. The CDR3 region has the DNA TGTGCCAGCAGCGCGAGGCAGACTACCAGCTTCTACAATGAGCAGTTCTTC.

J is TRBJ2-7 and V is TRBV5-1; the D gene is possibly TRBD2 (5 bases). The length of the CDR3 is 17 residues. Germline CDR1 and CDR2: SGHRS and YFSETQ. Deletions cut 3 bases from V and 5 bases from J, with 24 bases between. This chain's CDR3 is CASSSGFGVVTGHEQYF. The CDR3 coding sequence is TGCGCCAGCAGCTCTGGATTCGGGGTGGTAACTGGCCACGAGCAGTACTTC. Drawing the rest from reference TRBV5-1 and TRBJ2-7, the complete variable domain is KAGVTQTPRYLIKTRGQQVTLSCSPISGHRSVSWYQQTPGQGLQFLFEYFSETQRNKGNFPGRFSGRQFSNSRSEMNVSTLELGDSALYLCASSSGFGVVTGHEQYFGPGTRLTVT.

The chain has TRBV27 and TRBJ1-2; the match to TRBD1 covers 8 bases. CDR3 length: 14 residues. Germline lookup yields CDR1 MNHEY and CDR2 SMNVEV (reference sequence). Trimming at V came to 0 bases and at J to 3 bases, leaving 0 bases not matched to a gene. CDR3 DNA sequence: TGTGCCAGCAGTTTATCGGGACAGGACTATGGCTACACCTTC. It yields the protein CASSLSGQDYGYTF.

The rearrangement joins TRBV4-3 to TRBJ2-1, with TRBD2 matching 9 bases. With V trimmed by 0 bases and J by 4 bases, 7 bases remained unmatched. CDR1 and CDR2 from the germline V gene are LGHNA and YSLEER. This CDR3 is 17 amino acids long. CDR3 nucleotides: TGCGCCAGCAGCCAAGATTTGCGGGGGGGCCCTTACAATGAGCAGTTCTTC. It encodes CASSQDLRGGPYNEQFF.

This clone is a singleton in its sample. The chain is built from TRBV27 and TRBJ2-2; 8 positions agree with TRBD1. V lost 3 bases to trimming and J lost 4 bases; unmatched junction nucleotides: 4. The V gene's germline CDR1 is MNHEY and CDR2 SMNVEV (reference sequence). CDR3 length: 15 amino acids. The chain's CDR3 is CASSFRQGRTGELFF. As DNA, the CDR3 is TGTGCCAGCAGTTTCCGACAGGGGCGCACCGGGGAGCTGTTTTTT.

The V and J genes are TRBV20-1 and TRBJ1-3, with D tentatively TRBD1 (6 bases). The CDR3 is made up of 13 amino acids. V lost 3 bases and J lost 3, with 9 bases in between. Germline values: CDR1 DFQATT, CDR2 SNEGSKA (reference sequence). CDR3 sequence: CSASRTDGNTIYF. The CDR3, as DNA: TGCAGTGCTAGTCGGACAGATGGAAACACCATATATTTT.